These T cell receptor beta chains were read from a single sample in a study of immune reconstitution after stem cell transplant in scleroderma. TCRdb independently ran MiXCR on the RT-PCR reads; one entry per CDR3 protein. Seen here are roughly 5,000 distinct CDR3 sequences, around 8% observed once, and the top ten hold around 9.1%. This specimen was collected before or after autologous hematopoietic stem cell transplantation (not recorded which). The source of these receptors is a male donor with systemic sclerosis. Both conserved end residues are part of each CDR3. The order of the fields is CDR3 protein, V gene, CDR3 length, D gene, J gene. D genes are given only for firm matches.

CASSYQAGLYGYTF TRBV6-5 14 . TRBJ1-2
CASSLVGNEQFF TRBV27 12 . TRBJ2-1
CASSLNRASVNNEQFF TRBV9 16 . TRBJ2-1
CASSLEASGSSYEQYF TRBV5-1 16 TRBD2 TRBJ2-7
CASSSTAESTIYF TRBV7-6 13 . TRBJ1-3
CASSPQSGARYEQYF TRBV3-1 15 TRBD2 TRBJ2-7
CASSSLAGGLRDTQYF TRBV7-8 16 TRBD2 TRBJ2-3
CASSSGGETQYF TRBV5-1 12 . TRBJ2-5
CASSNEFTYNEQFF TRBV25-1 14 . TRBJ2-1
CASSPNMNTEAFF TRBV7-7 13 . TRBJ1-1
CAISESKGLSSYEQYF TRBV10-3 16 . TRBJ2-7
CSAERGMEKLFF TRBV20-1 12 . TRBJ1-4
CASRIWGDGNQPQHF TRBV27 15 . TRBJ1-5
CASTGEDTQYF TRBV12-3/TRBV12-4 11 . TRBJ2-3
CATSAQRSSGSVDF TRBV15 14 TRBD2 TRBJ2-3
CASSQEKIAGVGLETQYF TRBV4-3 18 TRBD2 TRBJ2-5
CSVRGTSSYEQYF TRBV29-1 13 . TRBJ2-7
CSAQDRGNQPQHF TRBV20-1 13 . TRBJ1-5
CSASMGTGGGETQYF TRBV20-1 15 TRBD1 TRBJ2-5
CSVEDYGVIQETQYF TRBV29-1 15 . TRBJ2-5
CASSLTGPPREKLFF TRBV27 15 . TRBJ1-4
CASALVRELIYEQYF TRBV7-8 15 TRBD2 TRBJ2-7
CAWTKGIAKNIQYF TRBV30 14 . TRBJ2-4
CAISETPQRTGDYGYTF TRBV10-3 17 TRBD1 TRBJ1-2
CAINPGVSSGNTIYF TRBV10-3 15 . TRBJ1-3
CSARDYGEGNQPQHF TRBV20-1 15 . TRBJ1-5
CASSSDVVMGITDTQYF TRBV7-6 17 . TRBJ2-3
CASSLLAGEVDTQYF TRBV28 15 TRBD2 TRBJ2-3
CASSDSPGQGLSYEQYF TRBV25-1 17 TRBD1 TRBJ2-7
CASSLFPSSSTDTQYF TRBV7-8 16 . TRBJ2-3